This T cell receptor beta chain is drawn from a study of neurological immune-mediated disorders. TCRdb re-called the 5' RACE reads with MiXCR, one entry per CDR3 protein. The top ten clones hold 5.6% of a sample with over 50,000 distinct CDR3 sequences, around 5.1% of them seen once. This clonotype was counted ten times or more. The V gene lost 1 base and the J gene lost 8 bases, with 18 bases spanning the gap. The length of the CDR3 is 15 residues. Germline CDR1 reads SGDLS; CDR2 reads YYNGEE. This receptor was obtained from a human donor with multiple sclerosis. The donor label of this sample is uncertain. The sample was PBMCs. The rearrangement uses TRBV9 and TRBJ1-2; tentative D call: TRBD1 (6 bases). DNA for the CDR3: TGTGCCAGCAGCGTACAGGGGCAGGGGACTGGCGGCTACACCTTC. Translating it yields CASSVQGQGTGGYTF.